This TCR beta chain was observed in a study of TIL therapy for anti-PD-1-resistant metastatic lung cancer. Whole-study context: Median patient age was nearly 55, ranging roughly 38-85 years. Most patients had lung adenocarcinoma; several tumors were EGFR-mutant, two ALK-rearranged; half smoked currently or formerly.

With 7 bases clipped from V and 6 bases from J, the junction kept 6 bases outside the gene matches. The CDR3 has 11 amino acids. Germline assignment: CDR1 DFQATT and CDR2 SNEGSKA (reference sequence). Time point meaning: pre-treatment sample, taken before nivolumab and TIL therapy. Tumor tissue came from excised metastases, mostly pleural nodules or supraclavicular lymph nodes. Enrollment ran from October 2017 to early 2020. This clone was found once. The libraries were made with immunoSEQ v3. Clones were read by immunoSEQ multiplex PCR, and TCRdb kept only the in-frame ones, dropping some. In the table there are about 50,000 clones, less than 85% of which are singletons.

The sample consisted of tumor tissue, taken at baseline. The chain couples TRBV20-1 to TRBJ2-7, with 7 nucleotides matching TRBD1. The receptor was isolated from a person aged 25-85 years with non-small cell lung cancer. CDR3: CSVQGVFEQYF. The CDR3 DNA sequence: TGCAGTGTTCAGGGGGTTTTCGAGCAGTACTTC.